A selection of T cell receptor beta chains follows, all from one sample in a study of T cell responses to AZD1222 COVID-19 vaccine. TCRdb keeps only in-frame clones here, not all; method: immunoSEQ multiplex PCR. The sample includes 100,000 to 150,000 clones, around 80% seen only once; the top ten take over 25%. The starting material was peripheral blood, obtained 28 days after the second AZD1222 dose. The receptors were gathered from an adult who received the AZD1222 COVID-19 vaccine. CDR3s include the opening cysteine and the closing phenylalanine or tryptophan. Each record gives: clone size, J gene, D gene, V gene, CDR3 DNA, CDR3 protein. The D gene is left open where the match is weak. Clone size is stated in some rows and not others, as once, few, many or a class when expanded.

-,TRBJ1-2,TRBD1,TRBV5-5,TGTGCCAGCAGCTTGACCCCCGGACAGGGGAGTAACTATGGCTACACCTTC,CASSLTPGQGSNYGYTF
-,TRBJ2-7,TRBD2,TRBV4-3,TGCGCCAGCAGCCAACTAGCGGGGAAAGACTACGAGCAGTACTTC,CASSQLAGKDYEQYF
-,TRBJ1-1,-,TRBV21-1,TGTGCCAGCACCCCTCGGAAAGTTAACACTGAAGCTTTCTTT,CASTPRKVNTEAFF
-,TRBJ2-7,-,TRBV18,TGTGCCAGCTCACCACGAAGCGGCTCCTACGAGCAGTACTTC,CASSPRSGSYEQYF
-,TRBJ2-5,-,TRBV2,TGTGCCAGCAGCCGTCTAGGGGCGCAAGAGACCCAGTACTTC,CASSRLGAQETQYF
-,TRBJ1-1,TRBD1,TRBV27,TGTGCCAGCAGTAGGCGACAGGGGAACACTGAAGCTTTCTTT,CASSRRQGNTEAFF
once,TRBJ2-3,-,TRBV5-1,TGCGCCAGCAGCCAGACAGGCAGTTCGGGGCGGGTTACGCAGTATTTT,CASSQTGSSGRVTQYF
-,TRBJ2-7,-,TRBV5-1,TGCGCCAGCAGCCCGGACCAGGGGATGAGCTACGAGCAGTACTTC,CASSPDQGMSYEQYF
-,TRBJ2-1,TRBD2,TRBV24-1,TGTGCCACCAGTGACCCGCGGGGGAGCTCCTACAATGAGCAGTTCTTC,CATSDPRGSSYNEQFF
-,TRBJ1-2,-,TRBV5-6,TGTGCCAGCAGCTTGGAGGGTTATAGCTATGGCTACACCTTC,CASSLEGYSYGYTF
few,TRBJ2-4,-,TRBV18,TGTGCCAGCTCACAGAATTGGGAAGCCAAAAACATTCAGTACTTC,CASSQNWEAKNIQYF
-,TRBJ1-5,-,TRBV7-9,TGTGCCAGCAGCTTAGGAGAGTATCAGCCCCAGCATTTT,CASSLGEYQPQHF
-,TRBJ2-2,-,TRBV5-1,TGCGCCAGCAGCCCACTCGACCCGGCCACCGGGGAGCTGTTTTTT,CASSPLDPATGELFF
-,TRBJ1-2,TRBD1,TRBV11-2,TGTGCCAGCTACGGTACGGGACAGAACTATGGCTACACCTTC,CASYGTGQNYGYTF
-,TRBJ1-1,-,TRBV5-6,TGTGCCAGCAGCTCAAGGTCCTGGCAGAGAGCTTTCTTT,CASSSRSWQRAFF
many,TRBJ2-7,-,TRBV7-9,TGTGCCAGCAGCGGAAGTAGGGCTAGCCCGGGCTACGAGCAGTACTTC,CASSGSRASPGYEQYF
-,TRBJ2-7,-,TRBV19,TGTGCCGTGAGAGGGGAGAGCTCCTACGAGCAGTACTTC,CAVRGESSYEQYF
once,TRBJ1-4,-,TRBV3-1/TRBV3-2,TGTGCCAGCAGCCAAGCACGACAGACCTCAACTAATGAAAAACTGTTTTTT,CASSQARQTSTNEKLFF
-,TRBJ1-5,-,TRBV10-3,TGTGCCATCAGTGAGTCGATAAGACAGGATAGCAATCAGCCCCAGCATTTT,CAISESIRQDSNQPQHF
few,TRBJ2-7,-,TRBV28,TGTGCCAGCACCTCCGAAAAGAGGGGGGCGGCTGTCGAGCAGTACTTC,CASTSEKRGAAVEQYF
-,TRBJ1-5,-,TRBV5-1,TGCGCCAGCAGCTTAGGAGAGCATAGCAATCAGCCCCAGCATTTT,CASSLGEHSNQPQHF
-,TRBJ2-3,TRBD1,TRBV3-1/TRBV3-2,TGTGCCAGCAGCCGGACAGGCGGCACAGATACGCAGTATTTT,CASSRTGGTDTQYF
-,TRBJ1-5,TRBD1,TRBV18,TGTGCCAGCTCAACCTCCCAGGGGGCGTTCAATCAGCCCCAGCATTTT,CASSTSQGAFNQPQHF
-,TRBJ2-7,TRBD2,TRBV4-3,TGCGCCAGCAGCCAAGAATGGCAAGCGGGGCTCTACGAGCAGTACTTC,CASSQEWQAGLYEQYF
-,TRBJ1-1,-,TRBV6-5,TGTGCCAGCAGTTACTCGAGGAGGGGGGGTAGCACTGAAGCTTTCTTT,CASSYSRRGGSTEAFF
-,TRBJ2-5,-,TRBV12-3/TRBV12-4,TGTGCCAGCAGTTTCACTAACTCGGGGACCCAGTACTTC,CASSFTNSGTQYF
-,TRBJ2-1,TRBD2,TRBV18,TGTGCCAGCTCACCACCCAATAGCGGGGGCGCCTACAATGAGCAGTTCTTC,CASSPPNSGGAYNEQFF
-,TRBJ1-1,-,TRBV18,TGTGCCAGCTCACCCTTGGACGAGGACACTGAAGCTTTCTTT,CASSPLDEDTEAFF
-,TRBJ2-7,-,TRBV6-6,TGTGCCAGCAGTACGGGACAATCTGGGGAGCAGTACTTC,CASSTGQSGEQYF
-,TRBJ2-7,TRBD2,TRBV6-5,TGTGCCAGCAGCCGGGGGGACCACGAGCAGTACTTC,CASSRGDHEQYF
-,TRBJ1-2,TRBD1,TRBV4-2,TGTGCCAGCAGCCAAGAAGGGACAGGGGCGTTTGGCTACACCTTC,CASSQEGTGAFGYTF
-,TRBJ2-3,TRBD2,TRBV28,TGTGCCAGCAGTCCCCACCTAGCGGGGGGTGGAGATACGCAGTATTTT,CASSPHLAGGGDTQYF
-,TRBJ1-1,TRBD1,TRBV19,TGTGCCAGCCACCCTTTAACTTATACTGGACAGGGGAGAACTGAAGCTTTCTTT,CASHPLTYTGQGRTEAFF
-,TRBJ2-5,-,TRBV18,TGTGCCAGCTCACCAATGGGGGTCCAAGAGACCCAGTACTTC,CASSPMGVQETQYF
-,TRBJ1-4,-,TRBV18,TGTGCCAGCTCATCGGGGGAAAATGAAAAACTGTTTTTT,CASSSGENEKLFF
-,TRBJ2-3,-,TRBV5-1,TGCGCCAGCAGCTTGGACAGGGACCGTCCCACAGATACGCAGTATTTT,CASSLDRDRPTDTQYF
-,TRBJ1-2,-,TRBV7-2,TGTGCCAGCAACCAAGGAGGGGTCTATGGCTACACCTTC,CASNQGGVYGYTF
-,TRBJ1-2,-,TRBV29-1,TGCAGCGCCAGGGACGGAACCTATGGCTACACCTTC,CSARDGTYGYTF